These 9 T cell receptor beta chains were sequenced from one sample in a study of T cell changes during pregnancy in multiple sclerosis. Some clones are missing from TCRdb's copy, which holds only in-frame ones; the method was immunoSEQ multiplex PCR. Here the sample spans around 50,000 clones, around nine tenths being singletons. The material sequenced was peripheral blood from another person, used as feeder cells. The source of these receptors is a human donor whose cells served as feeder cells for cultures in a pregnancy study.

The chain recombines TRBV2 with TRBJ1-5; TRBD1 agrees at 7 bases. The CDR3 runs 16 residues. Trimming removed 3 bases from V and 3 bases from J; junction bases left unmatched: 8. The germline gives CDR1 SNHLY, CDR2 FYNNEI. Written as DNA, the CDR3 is TGTGCCAGCAGTGAGACAGGGTGGGGTGTCAATCAGCCCCAGCATTTT. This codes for CASSETGWGVNQPQHF.

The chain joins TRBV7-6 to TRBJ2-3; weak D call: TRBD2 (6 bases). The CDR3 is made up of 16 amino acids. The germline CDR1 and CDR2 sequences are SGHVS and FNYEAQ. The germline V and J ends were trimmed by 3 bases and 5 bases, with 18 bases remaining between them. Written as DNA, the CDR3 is TGTGCCAGCAGCTTGGGCGTCGGGAGTTCGGGAGATACGCAGTATTTT. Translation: CASSLGVGSSGDTQYF.

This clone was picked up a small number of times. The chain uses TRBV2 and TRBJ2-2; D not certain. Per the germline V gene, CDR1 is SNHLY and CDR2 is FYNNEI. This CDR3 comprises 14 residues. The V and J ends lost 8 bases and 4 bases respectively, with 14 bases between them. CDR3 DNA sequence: TGTGCCAGCTGTGCACGTCTTTCCACCGGGGAGCTGTTTTTT. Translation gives CASCARLSTGELFF.

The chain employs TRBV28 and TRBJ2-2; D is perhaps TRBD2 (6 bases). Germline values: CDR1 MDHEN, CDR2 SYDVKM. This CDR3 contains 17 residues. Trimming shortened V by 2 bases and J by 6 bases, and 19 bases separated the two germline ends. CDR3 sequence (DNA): TGTGCCAGCAGTTTACCCGGGGCTAGCGTCTGGGCCGGGGAGCTGTTTTTT. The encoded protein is CASSLPGASVWAGELFF.

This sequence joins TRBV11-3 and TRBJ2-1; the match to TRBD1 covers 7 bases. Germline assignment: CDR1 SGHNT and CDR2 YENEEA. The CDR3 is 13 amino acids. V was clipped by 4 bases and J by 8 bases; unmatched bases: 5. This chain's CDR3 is CASSYLDRDEQFF. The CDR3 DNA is TGTGCCAGCAGCTACTTAGACAGGGATGAGCAGTTCTTC. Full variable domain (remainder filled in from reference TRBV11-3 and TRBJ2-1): EAGVVQSPRYKIIEKKQPVAFWCNPISGHNTLYWYLQNLGQGPELLIRYENEEAVDDSQLPKDRFSAERLKGVDSTLKIQPAELGDSAVYLCASSYLDRDEQFFGPGTRLTVL.

This chain's CDR3 is CASGPGETEAFF. The CDR3 bases are TGCGCCAGCGGGCCGGGGGAGACTGAAGCTTTCTTT. V gene TRBV5-1 combines with J gene TRBJ1-1; maybe TRBD1 (5 bases). The germline V gene has CDR1 SGHRS and CDR2 YFSETQ. Trimming left V 7 bases short and J 5 bases short, with 12 bases between. This CDR3 is built from 12 residues.

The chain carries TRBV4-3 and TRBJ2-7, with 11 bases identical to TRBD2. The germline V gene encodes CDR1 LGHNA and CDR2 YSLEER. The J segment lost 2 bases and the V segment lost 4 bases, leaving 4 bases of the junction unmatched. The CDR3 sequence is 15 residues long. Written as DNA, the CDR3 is TGCGCCAGCAGCCTCGGGACTAGCGGAACCTACGAGCAGTACTTC. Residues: CASSLGTSGTYEQYF.

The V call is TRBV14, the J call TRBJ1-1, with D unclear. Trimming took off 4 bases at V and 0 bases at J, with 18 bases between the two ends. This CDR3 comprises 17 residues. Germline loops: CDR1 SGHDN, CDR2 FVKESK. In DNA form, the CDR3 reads TGTGCCAGCAGCCCAAAAGAACCGGGCCGCATGAACACTGAAGCTTTCTTT. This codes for CASSPKEPGRMNTEAFF.

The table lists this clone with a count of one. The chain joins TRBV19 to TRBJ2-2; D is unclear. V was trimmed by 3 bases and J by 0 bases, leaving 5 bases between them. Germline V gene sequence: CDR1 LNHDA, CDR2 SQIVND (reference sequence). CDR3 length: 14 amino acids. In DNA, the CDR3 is TGTGCCAGTAGTATGGGTGCGAACACCGGGGAGCTGTTTTTT. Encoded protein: CASSMGANTGELFF.